Following are 14 T cell receptor beta chains from one sample sequenced in a study of graft-versus-host responses after intestinal transplantation. Here immunoSEQ multiplex PCR was the method, and the copy in TCRdb shows in-frame clones only, minus some. The sample lists about 37,000 clones; about nine tenths were seen once. The graft tissue was processed, and this released both intraepithelial and lamina propria lymphocytes. The sample was ileum tissue, taken around seven months after intestinal transplant. The origin of the receptors is a human patient who received an intestinal transplant, so some T cells may come from the graft donor.

The chain employs TRBV12-5 and TRBJ1-6; D uncertain. The V gene's germline CDR1 is LGHNT and CDR2 FRNRAP. Trimming pared 1 base from V and 10 bases from J, leaving 8 bases between. This CDR3 spans 13 amino acids. The chain's CDR3 is CASGLEQNSPLHF. CDR3 sequence (DNA): TGTGCTAGTGGTTTGGAACAGAACTCACCCCTCCACTTT.

The chain combines TRBV16 with TRBJ2-3, with 7 bases matching TRBD2. Looked up from germline, CDR1 is KGHSY and CDR2 is FQNENV. The CDR3 consists of 18 residues. With 0 bases clipped from V and 0 bases from J, the junction kept 9 bases outside the gene matches. CDR3 in DNA: TGTGCCAGCAGCCAATCGAACTGGAGCGGGACTAGCACAGATACGCAGTATTTT. Protein sequence: CASSQSNWSGTSTDTQYF.

The genes are TRBV7-9 and TRBJ2-7; a weak D match, TRBD2 (6 bases). V was trimmed by 7 bases and J by 3 bases, leaving 16 bases between them. The CDR3 contains 14 residues. Germline lookup yields CDR1 SEHNR and CDR2 FQNEAQ (reference sequence). The CDR3 DNA reads TGTGCCAGCACCTTCGGGAGTCCGGACTACGAGCAGTACTTC. Translated, it gives CASTFGSPDYEQYF.

The chain is built from TRBV2 and TRBJ2-3, with no clear D. From germline, CDR1 is SNHLY and CDR2 FYNNEI. V was pared by 5 bases and J by 0 bases, with 6 bases between. This CDR3 has 13 amino acids. CDR3 amino acids: CASSKTSTDTQYF. The DNA for the CDR3 is TGTGCCAGCAGTAAGACTAGCACAGATACGCAGTATTTT.

The chain couples TRBV28 to TRBJ1-3, with a tentative D call TRBD1 (5 bases). This CDR3 is 15 amino acids long. V dropped 5 bases and J dropped 0 bases, with 11 bases sitting between them. The V gene's germline CDR1 is MDHEN and CDR2 SYDVKM. The CDR3 here is CASSKARDSGNTIYF. DNA of the CDR3: TGTGCCAGCAGTAAAGCCAGGGACTCTGGAAACACCATATATTTT.

The chain combines TRBV5-5 with TRBJ2-1; D is unclear. Germline CDR1 reads SGHKS; CDR2 reads YYEKEE (reference sequence). This CDR3 is built from 12 residues. The V and J ends lost 0 bases and 8 bases respectively, with 6 bases between them. CDR3 sequence (DNA): TGTGCCAGCAGCTTGGCAGAACATGAGCAGTTCTTC. Translation gives CASSLAEHEQFF.

The chain uses TRBV6-5 and TRBJ2-3; 8 bases agree with TRBD1. Germline V lookup: CDR1 MNHEY, CDR2 SVGAGI. The CDR3 has 16 residues. V dropped 4 bases and J dropped 4; count of bases not matched to a gene: 10. CDR3 region: CASSSTGAAGPDTQYF. CDR3 sequence (DNA): TGTGCCAGCAGTTCGACAGGGGCGGCGGGGCCAGATACGCAGTATTTT.

This chain uses TRBV5-6 with TRBJ1-5, with a tentative D call TRBD1 (5 bases). This CDR3 has 15 residues. The V gene lost 2 bases and the J gene lost 0 bases, with 9 bases spanning the gap. Germline V gives CDR1 SGHDT, CDR2 YYEEEE. In nucleotides, the CDR3 is TGTGCCAGCAGCTTTGGGGCGTATAGCAATCAGCCCCAGCATTTT. Its translation: CASSFGAYSNQPQHF.

The V and J genes are TRBV5-1 and TRBJ2-1, with TRBD1 identical over 9 bases. The germline gives CDR1 SGHRS, CDR2 YFSETQ. V shed 2 bases and J 0 bases; nucleotides not matched to a gene: 6. This CDR3 has 17 residues. Here the CDR3 reads CASSLYGTGSSYNEQFF. In DNA, the CDR3 is TGCGCCAGCAGCTTATACGGGACAGGGAGCTCCTACAATGAGCAGTTCTTC.

This chain connects TRBV5-1 to TRBJ2-7, with 7 bases fitting TRBD2. V shed 2 bases and J 2 bases; nucleotides not matched to a gene: 16. Germline assignment: CDR1 SGHRS and CDR2 YFSETQ. CDR3 length: 18 residues. The CDR3 DNA reads as TGCGCCAGCAGCTTAGGGGTTCGGGGAGGGCCTATCCCCTACGAGCAGTACTTC. Residues: CASSLGVRGGPIPYEQYF.

The table lists this clone with a count of one. The rearrangement uses TRBV5-1 and TRBJ1-3; perhaps TRBD1 as D (6 bases). Germline assignment: CDR1 SGHRS and CDR2 YFSETQ. V was shortened by 4 bases and J by 4 bases, with 12 bases between the two germline ends. CDR3 length: 14 residues. The CDR3 protein is CASSALDRGNTIYF. DNA for the CDR3: TGCGCCAGCAGCGCACTTGACAGGGGAAACACCATATATTTT.

The chain joins TRBV2 to TRBJ2-7; D possibly matches TRBD1 or TRBD2 (6 bases each). Germline V gives CDR1 SNHLY, CDR2 FYNNEI. The CDR3 consists of 13 residues. V was trimmed by 6 bases and J by 7 bases, leaving 16 bases between them. CDR3 coding DNA: TGTGCCAGCAGGAAGGGGGAGGCCCTGGAGCAGTACTTC. Translation gives CASRKGEALEQYF. Complete variable domain (other parts from reference TRBV2 and TRBJ2-7): EPEVTQTPSHQVTQMGQEVILRCVPISNHLYFYWYRQILGQKVEFLVSFYNNEISEKSEIFDDQFSVERPDGSNFTLKIRSTKLEDSAMYFCASRKGEALEQYFGPGTRLTVT.

This clone came up a few times. This sample also contains other DNA sequences that code for the same CDR3. This rearrangement joins TRBV6-5 to TRBJ1-3; no definite D call. In germline, CDR1 is MNHEY, CDR2 SVGAGI. V was shortened by 0 bases and J by 0 bases, with 9 bases between the two germline ends. The CDR3 loop spans 16 amino acids. The CDR3: CASSYSSRNSGNTIYF. The DNA of the CDR3 is TGTGCCAGCAGTTACTCTTCCCGGAACTCTGGAAACACCATATATTTT.

V and J are TRBV7-6 and TRBJ2-2, with D tentatively TRBD1 or TRBD2 (5 bases each). Per the germline V gene, CDR1 is SGHVS and CDR2 is FNYEAQ. This CDR3 has 16 residues. Deletions cut 4 bases from V and 6 bases from J, with 18 bases between. The CDR3 DNA reads TGTGCCAGCAGCTGGGACCAGCGCCTTCTTCCCGGGGAGCTGTTTTTT. Encoded protein: CASSWDQRLLPGELFF.